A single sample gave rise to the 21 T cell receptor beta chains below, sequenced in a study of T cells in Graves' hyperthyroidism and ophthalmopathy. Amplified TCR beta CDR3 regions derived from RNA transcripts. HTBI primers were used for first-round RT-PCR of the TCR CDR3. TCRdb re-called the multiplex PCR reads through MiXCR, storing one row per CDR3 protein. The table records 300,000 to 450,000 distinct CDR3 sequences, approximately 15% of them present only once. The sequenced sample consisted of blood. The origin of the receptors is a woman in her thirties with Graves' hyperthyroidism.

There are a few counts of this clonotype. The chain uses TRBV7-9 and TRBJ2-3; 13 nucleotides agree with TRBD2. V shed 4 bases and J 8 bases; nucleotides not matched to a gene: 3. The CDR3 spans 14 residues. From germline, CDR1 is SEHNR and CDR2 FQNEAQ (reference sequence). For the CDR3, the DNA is TGTGCCAGCAGCTATCGACTAGCGGGAGGTACGCAGTATTTT. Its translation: CASSYRLAGGTQYF.

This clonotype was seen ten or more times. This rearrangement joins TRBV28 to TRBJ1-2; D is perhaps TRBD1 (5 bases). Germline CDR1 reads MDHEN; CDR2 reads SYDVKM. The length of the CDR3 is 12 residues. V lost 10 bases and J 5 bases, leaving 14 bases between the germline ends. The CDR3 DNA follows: TGTGCCACAGAACGGGGGGGGTATGGCTACACCTTC. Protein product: CATERGGYGYTF.

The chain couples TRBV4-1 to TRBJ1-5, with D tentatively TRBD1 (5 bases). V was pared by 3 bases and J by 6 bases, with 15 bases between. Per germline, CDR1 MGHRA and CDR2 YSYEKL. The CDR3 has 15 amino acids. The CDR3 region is CASSHPGAWGQPQHF. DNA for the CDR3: TGCGCCAGCAGCCATCCCGGGGCATGGGGTCAGCCCCAGCATTTT.

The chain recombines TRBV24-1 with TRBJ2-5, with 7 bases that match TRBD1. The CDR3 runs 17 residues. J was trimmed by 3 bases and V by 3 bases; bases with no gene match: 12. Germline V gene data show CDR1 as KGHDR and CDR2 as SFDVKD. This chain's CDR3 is CATSDPARQGDKETQYF. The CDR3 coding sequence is TGTGCCACCAGTGATCCCGCCAGACAGGGAGATAAAGAGACCCAGTACTTC.

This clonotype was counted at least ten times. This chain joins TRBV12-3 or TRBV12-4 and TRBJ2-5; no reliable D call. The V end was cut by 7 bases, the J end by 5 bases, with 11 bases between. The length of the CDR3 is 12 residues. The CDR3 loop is CASTSLIETQYF. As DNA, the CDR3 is TGTGCCAGCACCTCCCTAATTGAGACCCAGTACTTC.

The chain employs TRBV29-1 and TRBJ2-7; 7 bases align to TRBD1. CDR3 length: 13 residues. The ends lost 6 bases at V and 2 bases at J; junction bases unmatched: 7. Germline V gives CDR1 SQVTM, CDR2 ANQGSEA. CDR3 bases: TGCAGCGTGGACGGAGGACAGGCCTACGAGCAGTACTTC. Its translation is CSVDGGQAYEQYF.

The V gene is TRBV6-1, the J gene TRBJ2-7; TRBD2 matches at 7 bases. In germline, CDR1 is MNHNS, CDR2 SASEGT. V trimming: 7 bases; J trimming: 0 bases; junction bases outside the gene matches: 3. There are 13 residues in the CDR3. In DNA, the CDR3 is TGTGCCAGCACCAGCGGGATCTCCTACGAGCAGTACTTC. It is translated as CASTSGISYEQYF.

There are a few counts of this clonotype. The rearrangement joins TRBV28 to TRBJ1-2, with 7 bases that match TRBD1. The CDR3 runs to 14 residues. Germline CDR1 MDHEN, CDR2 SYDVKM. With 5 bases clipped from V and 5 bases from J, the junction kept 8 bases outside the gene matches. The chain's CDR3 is CASSPSGQFYGYTF. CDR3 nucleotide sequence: TGTGCCAGCAGTCCATCGGGACAGTTTTATGGCTACACCTTC.

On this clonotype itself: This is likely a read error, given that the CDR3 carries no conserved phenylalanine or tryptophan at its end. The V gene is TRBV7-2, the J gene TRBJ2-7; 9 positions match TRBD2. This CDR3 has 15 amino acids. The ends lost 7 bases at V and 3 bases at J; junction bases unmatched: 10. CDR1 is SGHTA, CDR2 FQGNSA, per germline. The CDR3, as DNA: TGTGCCAGCACTTCTGTGGCTAGCGGGAACTACGAGCAGTACCTC. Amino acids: CASTSVASGNYEQYL.

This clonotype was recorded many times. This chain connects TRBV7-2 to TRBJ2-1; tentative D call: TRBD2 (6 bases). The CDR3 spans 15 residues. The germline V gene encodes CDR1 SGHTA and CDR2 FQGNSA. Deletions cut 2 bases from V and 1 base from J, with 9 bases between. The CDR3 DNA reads TGTGCCAGCAGCTTATGGGGGAGGTCCTACAATGAGCAGTTCTTC. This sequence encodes CASSLWGRSYNEQFF.

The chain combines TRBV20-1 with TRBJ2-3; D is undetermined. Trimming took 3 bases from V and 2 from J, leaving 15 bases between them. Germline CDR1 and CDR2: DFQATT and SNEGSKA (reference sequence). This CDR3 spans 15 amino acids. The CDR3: CSASWFLGPTDTQYF. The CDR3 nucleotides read TGCAGTGCTAGTTGGTTCCTTGGCCCCACAGATACGCAGTATTTT.

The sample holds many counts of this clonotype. In DNA, the CDR3 is TGCGCCAGCAGCTTGGAGGCGGGAGCTCACAATGAGCAGTTCTTC. Translation: CASSLEAGAHNEQFF. The genes are TRBV5-1 and TRBJ2-1; TRBD2 agrees at 7 bases. Trimming at V came to 0 bases and at J to 5 bases, leaving 5 bases not matched to a gene. Germline V lookup: CDR1 SGHRS, CDR2 YFSETQ. This CDR3 region has 15 residues.

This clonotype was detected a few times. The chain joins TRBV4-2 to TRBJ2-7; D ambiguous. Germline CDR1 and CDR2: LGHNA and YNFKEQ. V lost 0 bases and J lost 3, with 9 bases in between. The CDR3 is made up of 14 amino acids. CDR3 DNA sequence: TGTGCCAGCAGCCAAGATCGGCGGAGCTACGAGCAGTACTTC. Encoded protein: CASSQDRRSYEQYF.

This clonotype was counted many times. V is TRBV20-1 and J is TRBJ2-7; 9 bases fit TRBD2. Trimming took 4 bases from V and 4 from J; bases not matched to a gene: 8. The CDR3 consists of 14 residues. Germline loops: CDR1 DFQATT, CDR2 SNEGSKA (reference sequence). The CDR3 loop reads CSAILAGVKYEQYF. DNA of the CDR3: TGCAGTGCTATTTTAGCGGGAGTCAAATACGAGCAGTACTTC.

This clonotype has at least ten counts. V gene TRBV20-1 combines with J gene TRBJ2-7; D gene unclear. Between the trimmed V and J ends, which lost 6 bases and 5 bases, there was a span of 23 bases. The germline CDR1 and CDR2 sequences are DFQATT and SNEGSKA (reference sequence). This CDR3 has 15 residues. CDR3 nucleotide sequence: TGCAGTGCCAGTCCCCTTATTATCGGAACTGACGAGCAGTACTTC. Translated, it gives CSASPLIIGTDEQYF.

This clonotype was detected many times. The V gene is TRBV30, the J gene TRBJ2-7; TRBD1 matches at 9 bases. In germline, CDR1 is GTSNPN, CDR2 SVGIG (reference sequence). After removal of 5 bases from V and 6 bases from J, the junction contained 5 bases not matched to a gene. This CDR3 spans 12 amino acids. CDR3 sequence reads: CAWGTGGPEQYF. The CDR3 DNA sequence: TGTGCCTGGGGAACAGGGGGCCCCGAGCAGTACTTC.

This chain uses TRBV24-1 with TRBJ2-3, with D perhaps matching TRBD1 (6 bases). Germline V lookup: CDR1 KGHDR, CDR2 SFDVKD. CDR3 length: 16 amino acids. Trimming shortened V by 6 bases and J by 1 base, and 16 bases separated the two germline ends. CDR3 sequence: CATSLDSRGGTDTQYF. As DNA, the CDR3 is TGTGCCACCAGTTTGGACAGCCGGGGTGGCACAGATACGCAGTATTTT.

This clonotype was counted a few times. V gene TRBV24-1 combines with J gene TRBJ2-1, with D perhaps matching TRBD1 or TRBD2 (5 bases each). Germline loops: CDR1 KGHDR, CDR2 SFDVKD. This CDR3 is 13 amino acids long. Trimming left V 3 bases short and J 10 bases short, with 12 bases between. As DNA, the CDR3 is TGTGCCACCAGTGATCCCGGGACGTGGGAGCAGTTCTTC. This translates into CATSDPGTWEQFF.

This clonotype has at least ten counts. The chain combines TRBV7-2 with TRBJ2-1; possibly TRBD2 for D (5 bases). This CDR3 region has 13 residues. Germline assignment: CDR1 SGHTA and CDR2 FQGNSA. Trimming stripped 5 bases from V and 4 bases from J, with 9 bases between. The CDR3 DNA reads TGTGCCAGCAGCCGTAGCGTTTACAATGAGCAGTTCTTC. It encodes CASSRSVYNEQFF.

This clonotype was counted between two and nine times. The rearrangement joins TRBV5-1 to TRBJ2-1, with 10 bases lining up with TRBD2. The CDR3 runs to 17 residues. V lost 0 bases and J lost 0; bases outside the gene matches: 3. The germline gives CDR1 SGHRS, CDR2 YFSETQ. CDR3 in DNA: TGCGCCAGCAGCTTGGTGTCTAGCGGGAGCTCCTACAATGAGCAGTTCTTC. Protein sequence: CASSLVSSGSSYNEQFF.

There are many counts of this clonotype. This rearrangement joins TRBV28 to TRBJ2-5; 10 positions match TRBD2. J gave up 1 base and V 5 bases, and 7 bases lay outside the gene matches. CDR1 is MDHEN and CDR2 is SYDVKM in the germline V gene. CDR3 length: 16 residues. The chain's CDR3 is CASSPNTSGVQETQYF. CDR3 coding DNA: TGTGCCAGCAGTCCTAATACTAGCGGGGTCCAAGAGACCCAGTACTTC.